The rows below give T cell receptor beta chains drawn from one sample of a study of human T cells and chemical hapten exposure. TCRdb reprocessed the RACE reads via MiXCR and lists one record per CDR3 protein. Here the sample spans over 70,000 distinct CDR3 sequences, about 8.5% being singletons. Source: whole blood, taken in connection with sensitization to the hapten diphenylcyclopropenone (DPC). These receptors all come from a woman in her forties or fifties with alopecia areata. Some clones in this sample may be carry-over from other donors' samples. Each CDR3 is given with its conserved first and last residue. D genes are given only for firm matches. For some rows the clone size is stated as once, few or many, or as a class when expanded; others skip it.

v_gene,d_gene,abundance,j_gene,len,CDR3nt,CDR3aa
TRBV29-1,TRBD1,few,TRBJ1-5,14,TGCAGCGTCCGGACAGGAACTTACGATCAGCCCCAGCATTTT,CSVRTGTYDQPQHF
TRBV20-1,.,.,TRBJ1-4,14,TGCAGTGCCAGCGATACGGGTACTAATGAAAAACTGTTTTTT,CSASDTGTNEKLFF
TRBV5-1,.,few,TRBJ2-1,16,TGCGCCAGCAGCTTGGACGGCGGAGCCTCCTCCAATGAGCAGTTCTTC,CASSLDGGASSNEQFF
TRBV13,.,many,TRBJ2-3,16,TGTGCCAGCAGCCGGAATACAGGGACGGCGACAGATACGCAGTATTTT,CASSRNTGTATDTQYF
TRBV4-2,TRBD1,few,TRBJ2-3,15,TGTGCCAGCAGCCAAGAAGGACAGGTCACAGATACGCAGTATTTT,CASSQEGQVTDTQYF
TRBV29-1,TRBD2,few,TRBJ2-3,14,TGCAGCGTTGAACTAGCGGGAGGCGGGGATACGCAGTATTTT,CSVELAGGGDTQYF
TRBV29-1,.,many,TRBJ1-2,14,TGCAGCGCCCCAGGAGGGGGGGCGTACGACGGCTACACCTTC,CSAPGGGAYDGYTF
TRBV5-6,TRBD1,few,TRBJ2-6,15,TGTGCCAGCAGCATTACAGGGGCTGGGGCCAACGTCCTGACTTTC,CASSITGAGANVLTF
TRBV12-3/TRBV12-4,TRBD1,few,TRBJ2-3,14,TGTGCCAGCAGTATCGGGACAGGTACAGATACGCAGTATTTT,CASSIGTGTDTQYF
TRBV6-2/TRBV6-3,.,few,TRBJ2-1,14,TGTGCCAGCAACTTCGATAGCTCCTACAATGAGCAGTTCTTC,CASNFDSSYNEQFF
TRBV3-1,TRBD2,few,TRBJ2-3,17,TGTGCCAGCAGCCAAGATGGAGCGGGGGGCCTCCTAGATACGCAGTATTTT,CASSQDGAGGLLDTQYF
TRBV7-2,.,.,TRBJ2-1,14,TGTGCCAGCAGCTTACAAGTAGACTACAATGAGCAGTTCTTC,CASSLQVDYNEQFF
TRBV28,.,.,TRBJ2-1,13,TGTGCCAGCAGCCCCCTCCCGAGGGGTGAGCAGTTCTTC,CASSPLPRGEQFF
TRBV5-6,.,few,TRBJ1-5,18,TGTGCCAGCAGCCTCATGGTGGGGAGTCAGAATAGCAATCAGCCCCAGCATTTT,CASSLMVGSQNSNQPQHF
TRBV7-9,.,.,TRBJ1-5,17,TGTGCCAGCAGCTTGCAAGGTCCTGAATTTAGCAATCAGCCCCAGCATTTT,CASSLQGPEFSNQPQHF
TRBV15,.,.,TRBJ1-1,13,TGTGCCACCAGCACAGGGCAGGAGACTGAAGCTTTCTTT,CATSTGQETEAFF
TRBV7-2,.,many,TRBJ1-2,14,TGTGCCAGCAGCTTAGCGATCCAAGGGGGGGGCTACACCTTC,CASSLAIQGGGYTF
TRBV18,.,few,TRBJ1-2,15,TGTGCCAGCTCACCAGGGATGACTTCAGGCTATGGCTACACCTTC,CASSPGMTSGYGYTF
TRBV27,TRBD2,few,TRBJ2-7,16,TGTGCCAGCAGTCGGCGGGGGGGGGCAATATCCTACGAGCAGTACTTC,CASSRRGGAISYEQYF
TRBV4-1,TRBD2,.,TRBJ2-5,17,TGCGCCAGCAGCCAAAGGGGTAACGGGGGGGCCCGAGAGACCCAGTACTTC,CASSQRGNGGARETQYF
TRBV9,.,.,TRBJ1-2,16,TGTGCCAGCAGCGTGGGGACGGGACTCCCTTACTATGGCTACACCTTC,CASSVGTGLPYYGYTF
TRBV4-3,TRBD1,few,TRBJ1-1,15,TGCGCCAGCAGTCTGGAGGGACAGGGGGCCACTGAAGCTTTCTTT,CASSLEGQGATEAFF
TRBV4-3,.,few,TRBJ2-7,16,TGCGCCAGCAGCCAAGATGAGTCGGGCAGCTCCTACGAGCAGTACTTC,CASSQDESGSSYEQYF
TRBV28,.,.,TRBJ2-3,16,TGTGCCAGCAGTTTTGGGGCGGGAACTAGCACAGATACGCAGTATTTT,CASSFGAGTSTDTQYF
TRBV10-3,.,.,TRBJ2-4,13,TGTGCCATCAGTGAGTTTCACGGAAACATTCAGTACTTC,CAISEFHGNIQYF
TRBV7-2,TRBD1,few,TRBJ1-6,16,TGTGCCAGCAGCTTCACAGGGGGAATGGCACATTCACCCCTCCACTTT,CASSFTGGMAHSPLHF
TRBV10-3,TRBD1,many,TRBJ1-2,15,TGTGCCATCCGTTGGGGGACAGGGGGGAACTATGGCTACACCTTC,CAIRWGTGGNYGYTF
TRBV10-2,TRBD2,.,TRBJ2-1,18,TGCGCCAGCAGAAGAGGACAGGCGTCCCTAGCGGGAGGGGGTGAGCAGTTCTTC,CASRRGQASLAGGGEQFF
TRBV6-2/TRBV6-3,.,many,TRBJ1-6,13,TGTGCCAGCAGTAGGACAGAGGCTGAACCCCTCCACTTT,CASSRTEAEPLHF
TRBV12-3/TRBV12-4,.,many,TRBJ1-1,13,TGTGCCAGCAGTTTAGGGCAAGCCGCTGAAGCTTTCTTT,CASSLGQAAEAFF
TRBV6-5,TRBD1,many,TRBJ1-1,14,TGTGCCAGCAGTTCGACAGGGAGGTTCGCTGAAGCTTTCTTT,CASSSTGRFAEAFF
TRBV12-3/TRBV12-4,.,few,TRBJ1-5,16,TGTGCCAGCAGCTCACAGGGTCGAGGCGGCAATCAGCCCCAGCATTTT,CASSSQGRGGNQPQHF
TRBV5-1,TRBD2,many,TRBJ2-1,13,TGCGCCAGCAGCACGGGACTAAACAATGAGCAGTTCTTC,CASSTGLNNEQFF
TRBV6-6,.,.,TRBJ1-5,16,TGTGCCAGCACCGCGGGACTCATAATGGGCAATCAGCCCCAGCATTTT,CASTAGLIMGNQPQHF
TRBV12-3/TRBV12-4,TRBD2,few,TRBJ2-3,18,TGTGCCAGCAGGGGAGCGGGAGCCGGCAATGATTTCACAGATACGCAGTATTTT,CASRGAGAGNDFTDTQYF
TRBV9,.,.,TRBJ2-1,16,TGTGCCAGCAGCGCGTACGGTTCCTCCTCCTACAATGAGCAGTTCTTC,CASSAYGSSSYNEQFF
TRBV29-1,.,few,TRBJ1-1,14,TGCAGCGTTTCAACAAGGAGAAGGAACACTGAAGCTTTCTTT,CSVSTRRRNTEAFF
TRBV6-5,TRBD1,few,TRBJ2-1,17,TGTGCCAGCAGTTACACCTCAGGGACAGGGGTCTACAATGAGCAGTTCTTC,CASSYTSGTGVYNEQFF
TRBV5-6,TRBD1,many,TRBJ1-5,16,TGTGCCAGCAGCTCGAGACAGGGGGCAAGCAATCAGCCCCAGCATTTT,CASSSRQGASNQPQHF
TRBV6-2/TRBV6-3,TRBD2,many,TRBJ2-7,15,TGTGCCAGCAGACCTCCACTAGCGGGATCCCACGAGCAGTACTTC,CASRPPLAGSHEQYF
TRBV20-1,.,many,TRBJ1-1,11,TGCAGTGCCCCCAGGGGTTCTGAAGCTTTCTTT,CSAPRGSEAFF
TRBV15,TRBD1,many,TRBJ1-1,15,TGTGCCACCAGCAGAGAGACAGGGAGGGTCACTGAAGCTTTCTTT,CATSRETGRVTEAFF
TRBV20-1,TRBD2,.,TRBJ2-1,14,TGCAGTGCTGGCCGGGAGGGAGCCTACAATGAGCAGTTCTTC,CSAGREGAYNEQFF
TRBV2,.,few,TRBJ2-1,15,TGTGCCAGCAGTGAAGCGCTCTTGGGGGTAAATGAGCAGTTCTTC,CASSEALLGVNEQFF
TRBV19,.,.,TRBJ1-6,14,TGTGCCAGTAGTATTTCATCCGCGGGAGGACCCCTCCACTTT,CASSISSAGGPLHF
TRBV3-1,.,.,TRBJ2-3,15,TGTGCCAGCAGCCCTGAGAGTTCACCCACAGATACGCAGTATTTT,CASSPESSPTDTQYF
TRBV29-1,.,many,TRBJ2-3,14,TGCAGCGTTGAAACTCCCGCTAGCACAGATACGCAGTATTTT,CSVETPASTDTQYF
TRBV29-1,TRBD1,.,TRBJ1-2,12,TGCAGCGTACAGGGGCGCGACTATGGCTACACCTTC,CSVQGRDYGYTF
TRBV11-2,.,many,TRBJ2-5,12,TGTGCCAGTAGACAGGGACTAGAGACCCAGTACTTC,CASRQGLETQYF
TRBV12-3/TRBV12-4,.,many,TRBJ1-1,16,TGTGCCAGCAGTATAACAAAGGGCCTAATGAACACTGAAGCTTTCTTT,CASSITKGLMNTEAFF
TRBV20-1,TRBD1,many,TRBJ1-2,13,TGCAGTGCCCCAGACAGGGGAGGCGGTGGCTACACCTTC,CSAPDRGGGGYTF
TRBV13,.,.,TRBJ1-2,13,TGTGCCAGCAGCTTAGACGGGGGCTTTGGCTACACCTTC,CASSLDGGFGYTF
TRBV7-8,.,many,TRBJ1-4,19,TGTGCCAGCAGCTTAGTAGGCAGGGTTAATCCAGCAACTAATGAAAAACTGTTTTTT,CASSLVGRVNPATNEKLFF